A selection of T cell receptor beta chains follows, all from one sample in a study of blood T cell repertoires in COVID-19. Clones were read by immunoSEQ multiplex PCR, and TCRdb kept only the in-frame ones, dropping some. The sample has more than 60,000 clones, roughly 90% seen once. The sample comprised peripheral blood. These receptors came from a man over 45 with active COVID-19. Both conserved end residues are part of each CDR3. The order of the fields is clone size, D gene, V gene, J gene, CDR3 protein, CDR3 DNA. The D gene is left open where the match is weak. Where a row states a size, it is once, few, many or the class of an expanded clone; other rows omit it.

>NA|TRBD2|TRBV7-8|TRBJ2-1
CASSSTRLAGRSSYNEQFF
TGTGCCAGCAGCTCTACGAGACTAGCGGGTAGGAGCTCCTACAATGAGCAGTTCTTC
>NA|NA|TRBV5-1|TRBJ2-2
CASSTNSNTGELFF
TGCGCCAGCAGCACAAACAGCAACACCGGGGAGCTGTTTTTT
>NA|TRBD2|TRBV5-1|TRBJ2-3
CASSSALAGGIDTQYF
TGCGCCAGCAGCTCCGCACTAGCGGGAGGTATAGATACGCAGTATTTT
>NA|NA|TRBV19|TRBJ2-7
CASSIAGSDYEQYF
TGTGCCAGTAGTATAGCAGGGTCGGACTACGAGCAGTACTTC
>NA|TRBD1|TRBV19|TRBJ2-2
CASSMAGRQGRTGELFF
TGTGCCAGTAGTATGGCCGGTCGACAGGGTAGGACCGGGGAGCTGTTTTTT
>NA|NA|TRBV30|TRBJ1-5
CAWDSGPGPQHF
TGTGCCTGGGACAGTGGCCCAGGGCCCCAGCATTTT
>few|NA|TRBV18|TRBJ2-1
CASSPQNEQFF
TGTGCCAGCTCACCGCAGAATGAGCAGTTCTTC
>NA|TRBD2|TRBV7-3|TRBJ2-7
CASSFPSGSSSYEQYF
TGTGCCAGCAGTTTTCCTAGCGGGAGCAGCTCCTACGAGCAGTACTTC
>NA|TRBD1|TRBV6-5|TRBJ2-7
CASSYQGASYEQYF
TGTGCCAGCAGTTACCAGGGGGCGTCCTACGAGCAGTACTTC
>NA|NA|TRBV2|TRBJ1-2
CATQGNYGYTF
TGTGCCACCCAGGGGAACTATGGCTACACCTTC
>NA|NA|TRBV6-5|TRBJ2-7
CASSPGITLPTEQYF
TGTGCCAGCAGCCCAGGCATCACTCTTCCTACGGAGCAGTACTTC
>NA|TRBD2|TRBV5-1|TRBJ2-5
CASSFQRGGQETQYF
TGCGCCAGCAGCTTTCAGCGGGGGGGACAAGAGACCCAGTACTTC
>NA|TRBD2|TRBV11-3|TRBJ2-1
CASSFSGTSGGRDNEQFF
TGTGCCAGCAGCTTCTCCGGGACTAGCGGGGGCCGCGACAATGAGCAGTTCTTC
>NA|TRBD1|TRBV4-3|TRBJ2-1
CASSQDYQGAREQFF
TGCGCCAGCAGCCAAGATTACCAGGGGGCCCGGGAGCAGTTCTTC
>NA|TRBD1|TRBV10-3|TRBJ1-5
CAISESQGGQPQHF
TGTGCCATCAGTGAGTCGCAGGGGGGACAGCCCCAGCATTTT
>NA|TRBD1|TRBV3-1/TRBV3-2|TRBJ1-2
CASSRVQDRYGYTF
TGTGCCAGCAGCCGAGTACAGGACAGGTATGGCTACACCTTC
>NA|TRBD1|TRBV18|TRBJ1-1
CATLQGGTEAFF
TGTGCCACCCTACAGGGGGGCACTGAAGCTTTCTTT
>few|NA|TRBV4-1|TRBJ1-1
CASSQGITGNAEAFF
TGCGCCAGCAGCCAAGGGATTACAGGGAACGCTGAAGCTTTCTTT
>NA|TRBD2|TRBV13|TRBJ2-2
CASSLTFGLASNTGELFF
TGTGCCAGCAGCCTTACTTTCGGACTAGCGAGCAACACCGGGGAGCTGTTTTTT
>NA|NA|TRBV6-5|TRBJ1-1
CASSYNTANTEAFF
TGTGCCAGCAGTTATAACACAGCGAACACTGAAGCTTTCTTT
>NA|TRBD2|TRBV7-9|TRBJ2-1
CASSLWGLAFSDEQFF
TGTGCCAGCAGCTTATGGGGACTAGCGTTTTCGGATGAGCAGTTCTTC
>NA|TRBD1|TRBV10-1|TRBJ1-1
CASMGTGRVADTEAFF
TGCGCCAGCATGGGGACAGGGAGGGTCGCGGACACTGAAGCTTTCTTT
>many|TRBD1|TRBV27|TRBJ1-2
CASNPGGYNYGYTF
TGTGCCAGCAATCCAGGGGGCTATAACTATGGCTACACCTTC
>NA|TRBD1|TRBV5-8|TRBJ1-5
CASTDRGRQPQHF
TGTGCCAGCACCGACAGGGGGAGGCAGCCCCAGCATTTT
>NA|TRBD1|TRBV7-6|TRBJ2-7
CASSLVQDRGYEQYF
TGTGCCAGCAGCTTAGTTCAGGACAGGGGTTACGAGCAGTACTTC
>NA|TRBD1|TRBV19|TRBJ1-4
CASKRDRGGEKLFF
TGTGCCAGTAAAAGGGACAGGGGTGGAGAAAAACTGTTTTTT
>NA|TRBD2|TRBV5-1|TRBJ2-6
CASSSTPSGFSGANVLTF
TGCGCCAGCAGCTCGACGCCTAGCGGATTCTCTGGGGCCAACGTCCTGACTTTC
>NA|NA|TRBV29-1|TRBJ1-1
CSVGGGAAGLGTEAFF
TGCAGCGTTGGGGGCGGGGCAGCGGGACTTGGAACTGAAGCTTTCTTT
>NA|TRBD1|TRBV29-1|TRBJ2-2
CSVSSGGGSDTGELFF
TGCAGCGTTTCTTCAGGGGGTGGTTCGGACACCGGGGAGCTGTTTTTT
>NA|NA|TRBV6-1|TRBJ2-2
CASSEQDTGELFF
TGTGCCAGCAGTGAACAGGACACCGGGGAGCTGTTTTTT
>NA|NA|TRBV5-8|TRBJ2-1
CASSPPGGYYNEQFF
TGTGCCAGCAGCCCACCGGGGGGCTACTACAATGAGCAGTTCTTC
>NA|NA|TRBV24-1|TRBJ1-3
CATTGKPGMRNTIYF
TGTGCCACCACCGGAAAACCCGGGATGCGAAACACCATATATTTT
>once|TRBD2|TRBV7-2|TRBJ2-1
CASSFGGAENEQFF
TGTGCCAGCAGCTTCGGGGGGGCCGAGAATGAGCAGTTCTTC
>few|TRBD2|TRBV9|TRBJ2-1
CASTTSGGNNEQFF
TGTGCCAGCACCACTAGCGGGGGGAACAATGAGCAGTTCTTC
>few|TRBD1|TRBV5-1|TRBJ1-1
CASSLGDRGRAFF
TGCGCCAGCAGCTTGGGGGACAGGGGTAGGGCTTTCTTT
>NA|NA|TRBV12-3/TRBV12-4|TRBJ1-2
CASSQNRVYGYTF
TGTGCCAGCAGCCAAAACAGGGTCTACGGCTACACCTTC
>NA|NA|TRBV2|TRBJ2-1
CASSESDNEQFF
TGTGCCAGCAGTGAATCCGACAATGAGCAGTTCTTC
>NA|TRBD2|TRBV27|TRBJ2-7
CASSTGTSGRVSSRQYF
TGTGCCAGCAGTACCGGGACTAGCGGGAGAGTTTCTTCCCGACAGTACTTC
>NA|TRBD2|TRBV7-9|TRBJ2-1
CASSSELAGVYNEQFF
TGTGCCAGCAGCTCAGAACTAGCGGGAGTCTACAATGAGCAGTTCTTC
>NA|NA|TRBV28|TRBJ2-3
CASSLLGYRQYF
TGTGCCAGCAGTTTGCTCGGCTACCGACAATATTTT
>few|TRBD1|TRBV7-8|TRBJ1-1
CASSLALTGSEAFF
TGTGCCAGCAGCTTAGCCCTGACAGGGTCTGAAGCTTTCTTT
>NA|NA|TRBV28|TRBJ2-7
CASSPKKKTGKGEQYF
TGTGCCAGCAGTCCAAAGAAAAAGACAGGAAAGGGCGAGCAGTACTTC
>NA|TRBD2|TRBV13|TRBJ2-1
CASSLLRERYNEQFF
TGTGCCAGCAGCTTATTGCGGGAGAGATACAATGAGCAGTTCTTC
>many|NA|TRBV4-2|TRBJ1-4
CASSQERGLANEKLFF
TGTGCCAGCAGCCAAGAGCGGGGGCTGGCTAATGAAAAACTGTTTTTT
>NA|NA|TRBV2|TRBJ1-6
CASRPSGHPLNSPLHF
TGTGCCAGCAGGCCCTCGGGACATCCGTTAAATTCACCCCTCCACTTT
>NA|TRBD1|TRBV6-5|TRBJ2-2
CASRPDRGQSGELFF
TGTGCCAGCAGACCCGACAGGGGGCAGAGCGGGGAGCTGTTTTTT
>few|TRBD1|TRBV19|TRBJ1-5
CASSIEAGTGAQHF
TGTGCCAGTAGTATAGAGGCCGGGACAGGGGCCCAGCATTTT
>NA|TRBD2|TRBV27|TRBJ2-1
CASSPRTSGGVNEQFF
TGTGCCAGCAGTCCTCGGACTAGCGGGGGGGTTAATGAGCAGTTCTTC
>NA|NA|TRBV12-5|TRBJ1-1
CASGLSVVGSPSVEAFF
TGTGCTAGTGGTTTGTCTGTAGTGGGCAGCCCCTCTGTGGAAGCTTTCTTT
>NA|NA|TRBV4-3|TRBJ2-3
CASSQDRLATDTQYF
TGCGCCAGCAGCCAAGATCGCCTAGCGACAGATACGCAGTATTTT
>NA|NA|TRBV4-3|TRBJ2-1
CASSQEGGRLSNEQFF
TGCGCCAGCAGCCAAGAAGGAGGACGGTTGTCGAATGAGCAGTTCTTC
>NA|NA|TRBV28|TRBJ2-7
CASSRTDSSYEQYF
TGTGCCAGCAGCCGGACGGACAGCTCCTACGAGCAGTACTTC